Shown below are 21 T cell receptor beta chains from a single sample sequenced in a study of identical twins. Via MiXCR, TCRdb re-called the 5' RACE reads, giving one row per CDR3 protein. Among about 720,000 distinct CDR3 sequences listed, 15% to 20% were seen once. The sample was also reused in another study, on T cells expressing NK-cell markers.

The sample taken for sequencing was PBMCs. Receptor source: a woman between 18 and 29 years old in good health.

This clonotype has a handful of counts. The chain employs TRBV10-1 and TRBJ2-2; D gene ambiguous. CDR1 and CDR2 from the germline V gene are WNHNN and SYGVQD (reference sequence). The CDR3 has 15 amino acids. V was trimmed by 5 bases and J by 7 bases, leaving 17 bases between them. In nucleotides, the CDR3 is TGCGCCAGCAGTCCTCTCCTTGACTCGCGCGGGGAGCTGTTTTTT. It specifies CASSPLLDSRGELFF.

This chain joins TRBV19 and TRBJ1-1; D might be TRBD1 (6 bases). Germline V gene lookup returns CDR1 LNHDA and CDR2 SQIVND (reference sequence). CDR3 length: 13 amino acids. Trimming shortened V by 3 bases and J by 6 bases, and 11 bases separated the two germline ends. The CDR3: CASSMGTRAEAFF. DNA of the CDR3: TGTGCCAGTAGTATGGGGACAAGGGCTGAAGCTTTCTTT.

This clonotype occurred a few times. V usage is TRBV5-1 and J usage is TRBJ1-1, with D unclear. Germline CDR1 is SGHRS and CDR2 is YFSETQ. Trimming took 4 bases from V and 1 from J, leaving 20 bases between them. The CDR3 sequence is 17 residues long. CDR3 in amino acids: CASSPAKRSGRNTEAFF. The CDR3 nucleotides are TGCGCCAGCAGCCCAGCGAAGCGGTCGGGGAGGAACACTGAAGCTTTCTTT. Full variable domain (outside the CDR3, taken from reference TRBV5-1 and TRBJ1-1): KAGVTQTPRYLIKTRGQQVTLSCSPISGHRSVSWYQQTPGQGLQFLFEYFSETQRNKGNFPGRFSGRQFSNSRSEMNVSTLELGDSALYLCASSPAKRSGRNTEAFFGQGTRLTVV.

This clonotype occurred a few times. The chain recombines TRBV7-2 with TRBJ1-5; no definite D call. From germline, CDR1 is SGHTA and CDR2 FQGNSA. The CDR3 runs 13 residues. The V end was cut by 5 bases, the J end by 4 bases, with 9 bases between. CDR3 loop: CASSPKANQPQHF. The CDR3 region has the DNA TGTGCCAGCAGCCCAAAAGCGAATCAGCCCCAGCATTTT.

There are a few counts of this clonotype. J is TRBJ2-1 and V is TRBV18; maybe TRBD1 (5 bases). Germline loops: CDR1 KGHSH, CDR2 LQKENI. The V end was cut by 0 bases, the J end by 9 bases, with 9 bases between. This CDR3 is built from 13 residues. The chain's CDR3 is CASSPPSTVEQFF. CDR3 nucleotide sequence: TGTGCCAGCTCACCACCGTCGACAGTTGAGCAGTTCTTC.

This clonotype was recorded a few times. The rearrangement links TRBV20-1 to TRBJ2-3, with D perhaps matching TRBD1 (6 bases). Per germline, CDR1 DFQATT and CDR2 SNEGSKA (reference sequence). CDR3 length: 14 residues. Trimming cost V 0 bases and J 3 bases, with 10 bases left between them. In nucleotides, the CDR3 is TGCAGTGCTAGAGATCAGGGGCAGACAGATACGCAGTATTTT. Residues: CSARDQGQTDTQYF.

This clonotype was picked up a small number of times. The V gene is TRBV27, the J gene TRBJ2-7, with D unclear. V was shortened by 0 bases and J by 2 bases, with 11 bases between the two germline ends. Germline V lookup: CDR1 MNHEY, CDR2 SMNVEV (reference sequence). This CDR3 is built from 15 residues. The CDR3 DNA reads TGTGCCAGCAGTTTATCTGGGGTCCCAACCTACGAGCAGTACTTC. This sequence encodes CASSLSGVPTYEQYF.

V is TRBV9 and J is TRBJ2-1, with no clear D. The V end was cut by 4 bases, the J end by 8 bases, with 13 bases between. Germline loops: CDR1 SGDLS, CDR2 YYNGEE. This CDR3 spans 13 amino acids. Written as DNA, the CDR3 is TGTGCCAGCAGCCCCCAGACGGCGTATGAGCAGTTCTTC. It yields the protein CASSPQTAYEQFF.

In this sample, this clonotype turned up a few times. This chain uses TRBV29-1 with TRBJ1-4; TRBD1 matches 7 bases. The germline V gene has CDR1 SQVTM and CDR2 ANQGSEA. V lost 6 bases and J lost 8; bases outside the gene matches: 15. This CDR3 spans 15 amino acids. The CDR3 sequence: CSVSGLTGKREKLFF. The CDR3 DNA follows: TGCAGCGTCTCGGGATTGACAGGGAAGCGCGAAAAACTGTTTTTT.

This clonotype showed up just a few times. The chain carries TRBV12-3 or TRBV12-4 and TRBJ1-2, with 8 bases that match TRBD1. J gave up 4 bases and V 4 bases, and 8 bases lay outside the gene matches. The CDR3 has 15 residues. CDR3 region: CASSSGQDPPYGYTF. CDR3 in DNA: TGTGCCAGCAGTTCGGGACAGGATCCCCCCTATGGCTACACCTTC.

The chain recombines TRBV20-1 with TRBJ2-3; D is tentatively TRBD1 or TRBD2 (7 bases each). This CDR3 comprises 14 residues. Germline V gene lookup returns CDR1 DFQATT and CDR2 SNEGSKA (reference sequence). Trimming took 4 bases from V and 6 from J, leaving 17 bases between them. The DNA for the CDR3 is TGCAGTGCTACAGGGGGGGGGCCAGAGGATACGCAGTATTTT. Amino acids: CSATGGGPEDTQYF.

This clonotype was recorded once. V usage is TRBV6-2 or TRBV6-3 and J usage is TRBJ2-1, with D possibly matching TRBD1 (5 bases). Germline loops: CDR1 MNHEY, CDR2 SVGEGT. CDR3 length: 13 residues. Trimming removed 7 bases at V and 2 bases at J, with 9 bases between. CDR3 sequence (DNA): TGTGCCAGCAAGCAGGGTGCCTACAATGAGCAGTTCTTC. Protein sequence: CASKQGAYNEQFF.

The V and J genes are TRBV12-3 or TRBV12-4 and TRBJ2-2; D remains ambiguous. V was pared by 4 bases and J by 8 bases, with 5 bases between. The CDR3 is 11 residues long. CDR3 sequence (DNA): TGTGCCAGCAGTTACCTGGGGGAGCTGTTTTTT. Its translation is CASSYLGELFF.

This clonotype was recorded a few times. The J gene is TRBJ1-2, the V gene TRBV20-1, with 8 bases identical to TRBD1. Germline trimming cut 1 base from V and 8 bases from J; bases unmatched to any gene: 3. Germline V gives CDR1 DFQATT, CDR2 SNEGSKA (reference sequence). The CDR3 sequence is 12 residues long. CDR3 region: CSARVQGGGYTF. As DNA, the CDR3 is TGCAGTGCTAGAGTACAGGGGGGCGGCTACACCTTC.

The V and J genes are TRBV30 and TRBJ2-2; D remains unclear. Germline lookup yields CDR1 GTSNPN and CDR2 SVGIG (reference sequence). The ends were cut back, 2 bases at V and 6 bases at J, with 7 bases in the middle. CDR3 length equals 12 residues. The CDR3 DNA reads as TGTGCCTGGAGTTCCTGGCCCGGGGAGCTGTTTTTT. Amino acid sequence: CAWSSWPGELFF. Looking up the rest from reference TRBV30 and TRBJ2-2 gives the full variable domain: SQTIHQWPATLVQPVGSPLSLECTVEGTSNPNLYWYRQAAGRGLQLLFYSVGIGQISSEVPQNLSASRPQDRQFILSSKKLLLSDSGFYLCAWSSWPGELFFGEGSRLTVL.

This clonotype has ten or more counts. V and J are TRBV20-1 and TRBJ1-2; 7 bases map to TRBD1. The CDR3 covers 13 residues. Germline lookup yields CDR1 DFQATT and CDR2 SNEGSKA (reference sequence). Trimming at V came to 5 bases and at J to 2 bases, leaving 5 bases not matched to a gene. Here the CDR3 DNA reads TGCAGTGCTTCCGGGACAGTAAACTATGGCTACACCTTC. This translates into CSASGTVNYGYTF.

This clonotype was found many times. The V gene is TRBV7-2, the J gene TRBJ1-1; D call uncertain. The CDR3 spans 16 residues. The germline V and J ends were trimmed by 5 bases and 0 bases, with 16 bases remaining between them. Germline values: CDR1 SGHTA, CDR2 FQGNSA. The CDR3 DNA sequence: TGTGCCAGCAGCCCCACGGGAATAACGATGAACACTGAAGCTTTCTTT. It specifies CASSPTGITMNTEAFF.

This chain uses TRBV20-1 with TRBJ2-1; 8 nucleotides agree with TRBD2. Germline CDR1 is DFQATT and CDR2 is SNEGSKA (reference sequence). J lost 0 bases, V lost 4 bases, and 5 bases had no gene match. The length of the CDR3 is 15 residues. CDR3 in amino acids: CSATRTSRSYNEQFF. The CDR3 nucleotides are TGCAGTGCTACCCGGACTAGCCGCTCCTACAATGAGCAGTTCTTC.

The chain is built from TRBV7-9 and TRBJ2-5; 11 positions match TRBD1. The V segment lost 5 bases and the J segment 4 bases; nucleotides outside the gene matches: 9. In germline, CDR1 is SEHNR, CDR2 FQNEAQ (reference sequence). The CDR3 is made up of 16 amino acids. CDR3 nucleotides: TGTGCCAGCAGCGCGTGGACAGGGGGCTGGACAGAGACCCAGTACTTC. It encodes CASSAWTGGWTETQYF.

This clonotype was picked up a small number of times. The V and J genes are TRBV20-1 and TRBJ2-7; D possibly corresponds to TRBD2 (5 bases). Germline-derived CDR1 and CDR2 are DFQATT and SNEGSKA (reference sequence). Trimming shortened V by 3 bases and J by 7 bases, and 13 bases separated the two germline ends. The CDR3 sequence is 12 residues long. The chain's CDR3 is CSASRATGEQYF. CDR3 in DNA: TGCAGTGCTAGTCGGGCCACGGGAGAGCAGTACTTC.

Comment on this clonotype: An end of the junction does not agree with germline; a read error may underlie this. This chain joins TRBV4-3 and TRBJ2-1; 12 nucleotides agree with TRBD2. Germline V gene lookup returns CDR1 LGHNA and CDR2 YSLEER. CDR3 length equals 18 residues. The CDR3 region has the DNA TGCTCCAGCAGCCATTTTTATGCGGGACTAGCGGGCTACAATGAGCAGTTCTTC. Amino acids: CSSSHFYAGLAGYNEQFF.